This T cell receptor beta chain was found in a study of blood T cell repertoires in COVID-19. At the level of the study: Donors in the United States, Italy and Spain gave samples during acute or convalescent COVID-19. T cells, B-cell-depleted T cells, or PBMCs supplied cDNA or gDNA.

V lost 8 bases and J lost 0, with 13 bases in between. CDR1 and CDR2 (germline): SNHLY, FYNNEI. This CDR3 contains 15 residues. In the original analysis: Estimation of nucleated cell counts relied on the amplification of reference gene primers. The repertoire was sequenced with immunoSEQ multiplex PCR; TCRdb's copy has only in-frame clones and lacks some. V and J calls and clone size are those listed in that table; D and trimming were worked out from the DNA. This sample has some 260,000 clones, with roughly 85% found just once. The clonotype originates from a man aged 18 to 29 with active or convalescent COVID-19. V gene TRBV2 combines with J gene TRBJ1-4; D remains ambiguous. The source material was peripheral blood. CDR3 nucleotide sequence: TGTGCCAGCGCCAAGCGGGGTTCAACTAATGAAAAACTGTTTTTT. It translates to CASAKRGSTNEKLFF.